This T cell receptor beta chain was sequenced during a study of shared clonotypes between healthy human individuals. Overall study results and limits: Only a few donors were included, so the genetic and exposure-history diversity represented was limited. Sampling was confined to blood; repertoires within tissues likely differ.

Libraries were prepared by immunoSEQ multiplex PCR; TCRdb keeps only in-frame clonotypes and omits some of them. This sample has roughly 2.2 million clones, with around 90% found just once. Caucasian adults residing in Nashville, Tennessee made up all the donors. CD45RA-negative memory and CD45RA+ naive subsets were split from the CD4+ cells. Details on this clone: The target antigen is unknown.

The receptor's source is a man between 18 and 35 years old in good health. Some clones in this sample may be carry-over from other donors' samples. Sequencing was performed on naive CD4+ T cells from PBMCs. Documented subset: CD45RA+ positively selected.

This CDR3 reads CASSAKTGTLNTEAFF. In DNA, the CDR3 is TGTGCCAGCAGCGCCAAGACAGGGACCCTGAACACTGAAGCTTTCTTT. The J gene is TRBJ1-1, the V gene TRBV5-4; 7 bases line up with TRBD1. The germline CDR1 and CDR2 sequences are SGHNT and YYREEE (reference sequence). Trimming removed 4 bases from V and 0 bases from J; junction bases left unmatched: 9. The CDR3 length is 16 residues. Variable domain in full (rest from reference TRBV5-4 and TRBJ1-1): ETGVTQSPTHLIKTRGQQVTLRCSSQSGHNTVSWYQQALGQGPQFIFQYYREEENGRGNFPPRFSGLQFPNYSSELNVNALELDDSALYLCASSAKTGTLNTEAFFGQGTRLTVV.